This T cell receptor beta chain was identified in a study of technical replicates of blood from several donors. Sequenced by immunoSEQ multiplex PCR; TCRdb stores in-frame clones only, minus some. The table shows about 88,000 clones, with about 90% occurring only once. This clone was seen only once. The TCR sequence derives from a human donor in good health. The sequencing sample was made of T cells isolated from PBMCs.

CDR3 in amino acids: CASSEGWTGEETQYF. The CDR3 nucleotides read TGTGCCAGCAGTGAAGGGTGGACAGGAGAAGAGACCCAGTACTTC. The chain has TRBV2 and TRBJ2-5; 7 bases fit TRBD1. This CDR3 region has 15 residues. Trimming took 1 base from V and 3 from J; bases not matched to a gene: 5. Germline assignment: CDR1 SNHLY and CDR2 FYNNEI.